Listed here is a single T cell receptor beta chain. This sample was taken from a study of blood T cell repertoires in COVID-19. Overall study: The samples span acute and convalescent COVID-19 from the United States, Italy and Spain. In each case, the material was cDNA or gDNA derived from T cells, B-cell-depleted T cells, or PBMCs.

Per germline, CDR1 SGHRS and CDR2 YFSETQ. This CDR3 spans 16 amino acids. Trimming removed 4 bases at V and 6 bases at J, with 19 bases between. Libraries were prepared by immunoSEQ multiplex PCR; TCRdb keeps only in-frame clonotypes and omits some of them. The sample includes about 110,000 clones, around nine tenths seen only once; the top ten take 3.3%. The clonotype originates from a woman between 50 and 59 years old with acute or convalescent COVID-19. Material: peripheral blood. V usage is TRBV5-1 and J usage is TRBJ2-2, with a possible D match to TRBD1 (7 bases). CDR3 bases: TGCGCCAGCAGCCTAACTACAGGGGAGGTCGCCGGGGAGCTGTTTTTT. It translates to CASSLTTGEVAGELFF. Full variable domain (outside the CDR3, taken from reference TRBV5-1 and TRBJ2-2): KAGVTQTPRYLIKTRGQQVTLSCSPISGHRSVSWYQQTPGQGLQFLFEYFSETQRNKGNFPGRFSGRQFSNSRSEMNVSTLELGDSALYLCASSLTTGEVAGELFFGEGSRLTVL.